The 12 T cell receptor beta chains in this list originate from one sample, sequenced in a study of cytomegalovirus exposure and HLA in healthy donors. This PCR relied on a set of 60 Vbeta primers and 13 Jbeta primers. Produced via immunoSEQ multiplex PCR; TCRdb's table is partial and in-frame only. Here the sample spans 150,000 to 200,000 clones, roughly three quarters being singletons. Sequencing input: PBMCs. These receptors all come from a woman aged 45-65 years in good health and CMV-seronegative.

The chain combines TRBV9 with TRBJ2-4; 7 bases map to TRBD2. Germline CDR1 is SGDLS and CDR2 is YYNGEE. The CDR3 has 17 residues. With 3 bases clipped from V and 3 bases from J, the junction kept 12 bases outside the gene matches. The CDR3 here is CASSGASGLRGKNIQYF. In DNA, the CDR3 is TGTGCCAGCAGCGGGGCTAGCGGACTTCGGGGCAAAAACATTCAGTACTTC.

CDR3 bases: TGCTCCGGAGTTCTGTACGAGCAGTACTTC. It encodes CSGVLYEQYF. The V and J genes are TRBV20-1 and TRBJ2-7; D is uncertain. The CDR3 is 10 amino acids. Germline V gene sequence: CDR1 DFQATT, CDR2 SNEGSKA (reference sequence).

The genes are TRBV5-1 and TRBJ2-1; maybe TRBD2 (6 bases). Deletions cut 0 bases from V and 3 bases from J, with 7 bases between. Germline CDR1 SGHRS, CDR2 YFSETQ. The CDR3 is made up of 14 amino acids. CDR3 residues: CASSLGLDYNEQFF. CDR3 in DNA: TGCGCCAGCAGCTTGGGACTAGACTACAATGAGCAGTTCTTC.

The V gene is TRBV7-3, the J gene TRBJ1-3; no reliable D call. The CDR3 length is 14 residues. Per the germline V gene, CDR1 is SGHTA and CDR2 is FQGTGA. Between the trimmed V and J ends, which lost 2 bases and 1 base, there was a span of 6 bases. The CDR3 bases are TGTGCCAGCAGCTTAGGAGGATCTGGAAACACCATATATTTT. Its translation: CASSLGGSGNTIYF.

The gene calls are TRBV5-4 and TRBJ2-1; TRBD2 agrees at 13 bases. Germline CDR1 SGHNT, CDR2 YYREEE (reference sequence). The CDR3 runs to 18 residues. V lost 2 bases to trimming and J lost 4 bases; unmatched junction nucleotides: 9. The CDR3 DNA is TGTGCCAGCAGCTTCGGACTAGCGGGAGCGGGCGGTTACAATGAGCAGTTCTTC. Translated: CASSFGLAGAGGYNEQFF.

The chain is built from TRBV4-3 and TRBJ2-7; 8 nucleotides agree with TRBD2. CDR3 length equals 14 residues. Losses at the gene ends were 1 base for V and 2 bases for J; bases not matched to a gene: 1. Germline V lookup: CDR1 LGHNA, CDR2 YSLEER. The CDR3 bases are TGCGCCAGCAGCCAAGCGCGGGGGGCCTACGAGCAGTACTTC. Protein product: CASSQARGAYEQYF.

This rearrangement joins TRBV4-3 to TRBJ1-1; D gene uncertain. The germline V and J ends were trimmed by 0 bases and 3 bases, with 11 bases remaining between them. The CDR3 runs 15 residues. Germline assignment: CDR1 LGHNA and CDR2 YSLEER. For the CDR3, the DNA is TGCGCCAGCAGCCAAGATAGTGGCGGCTACACTGAAGCTTTCTTT. Translated: CASSQDSGGYTEAFF.

This clone was seen once. The V and J genes are TRBV28 and TRBJ1-4; D may be TRBD1 (5 bases). Trimming cost V 2 bases and J 4 bases, with 8 bases left between them. CDR3 length: 14 amino acids. The V gene's germline CDR1 is MDHEN and CDR2 SYDVKM. In nucleotides, the CDR3 is TGTGCCAGCAGTTTAACAGGAATTAATGAAAAACTGTTTTTT. This codes for CASSLTGINEKLFF.

The V and J genes are TRBV7-3 and TRBJ1-2; the D gene is possibly TRBD1 (6 bases). The CDR3 is 13 residues long. Germline V lookup: CDR1 SGHTA, CDR2 FQGTGA. V was cut by 5 bases and J by 9 bases, with 16 bases left in between. CDR3 sequence: CASSLWHGQSYTF. The CDR3 nucleotides are TGTGCCAGCAGCCTATGGCACGGACAGAGCTACACCTTC.

J is TRBJ2-2 and V is TRBV6-1; D is ambiguous. This CDR3 is 11 amino acids long. V was clipped by 6 bases and J by 6 bases, with 5 bases between them. From germline, CDR1 is MNHNS and CDR2 SASEGT. The DNA for the CDR3 is TGTGCCAGCAGGCTACCCGGGGAGCTGTTTTTT. Its translation is CASRLPGELFF.

This clone came up a few times. The chain combines TRBV6-5 with TRBJ2-7; 7 bases line up with TRBD1. J gave up 5 bases and V 11 bases, and 15 bases lay outside the gene matches. Germline loops: CDR1 MNHEY, CDR2 SVGAGI. The CDR3 runs 14 residues. The CDR3 DNA follows: TGTGCCTCCTCCCCGGCAGGGGGATGGGACGAGCAGTACTTC. Protein sequence: CASSPAGGWDEQYF.

The chain has TRBV4-1 and TRBJ2-3; TRBD2 matches at 11 bases. The CDR3 has 18 residues. Germline V gene data show CDR1 as MGHRA and CDR2 as YSYEKL. J lost 6 bases, V lost 1 base, and 12 bases had no gene match. CDR3 coding DNA: TGCGCCAGCAGCCAAGTAGGGAGGGTAGCGGGAGGGCCGGATACGCAGTATTTT. This sequence encodes CASSQVGRVAGGPDTQYF.